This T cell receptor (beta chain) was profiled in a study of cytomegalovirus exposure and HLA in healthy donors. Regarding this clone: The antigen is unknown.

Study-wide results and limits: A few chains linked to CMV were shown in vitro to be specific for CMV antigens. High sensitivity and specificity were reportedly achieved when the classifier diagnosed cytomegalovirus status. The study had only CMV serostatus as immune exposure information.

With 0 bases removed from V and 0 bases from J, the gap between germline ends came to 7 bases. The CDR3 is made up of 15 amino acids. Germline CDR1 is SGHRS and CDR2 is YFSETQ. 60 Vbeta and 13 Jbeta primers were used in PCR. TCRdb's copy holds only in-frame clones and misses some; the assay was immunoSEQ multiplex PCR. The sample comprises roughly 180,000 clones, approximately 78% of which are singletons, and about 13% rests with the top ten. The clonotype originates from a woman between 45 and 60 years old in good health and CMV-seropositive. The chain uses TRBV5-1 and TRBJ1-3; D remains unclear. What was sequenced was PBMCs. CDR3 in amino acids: CASSLDPSSGNTIYF. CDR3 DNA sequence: TGCGCCAGCAGCTTGGATCCATCCTCTGGAAACACCATATATTTT. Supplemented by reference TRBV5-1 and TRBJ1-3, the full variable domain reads KAGVTQTPRYLIKTRGQQVTLSCSPISGHRSVSWYQQTPGQGLQFLFEYFSETQRNKGNFPGRFSGRQFSNSRSEMNVSTLELGDSALYLCASSLDPSSGNTIYFGEGSWLTVV.